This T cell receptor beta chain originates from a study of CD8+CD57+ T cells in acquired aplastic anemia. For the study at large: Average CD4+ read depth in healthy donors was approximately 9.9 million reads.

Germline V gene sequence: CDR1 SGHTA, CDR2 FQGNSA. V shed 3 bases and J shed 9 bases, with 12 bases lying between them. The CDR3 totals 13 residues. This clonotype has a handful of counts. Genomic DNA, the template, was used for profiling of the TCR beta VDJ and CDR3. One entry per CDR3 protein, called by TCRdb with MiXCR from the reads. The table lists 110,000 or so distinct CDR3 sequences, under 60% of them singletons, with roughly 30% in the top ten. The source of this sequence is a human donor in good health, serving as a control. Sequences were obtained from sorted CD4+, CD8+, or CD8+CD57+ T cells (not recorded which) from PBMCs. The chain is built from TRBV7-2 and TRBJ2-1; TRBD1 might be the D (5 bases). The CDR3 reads CASSLAPTGEQFF. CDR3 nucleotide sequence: TGTGCCAGCAGCTTGGCTCCTACAGGTGAGCAGTTCTTC.